Here is one T cell receptor beta chain with its context. This receptor's antigen is unknown. Per-base quality was not reported, and no clone a single base away is much larger than it. CDR1 and CDR2, looked up from the germline V gene, are SGHRS and YFSETQ. There are 15 amino acids in the CDR3, from cysteine to phenylalanine inclusive. CDR3 DNA is the only sequence kept; it has 45 bases, read in frame from the first base. V is trimmed back by 4 bases and J by 2 bases, and the junction contains 9 bases that no gene match accounts for. Patients with autoimmune disease history or receiving systemic immunosuppression were excluded from the trial. Peripheral blood for TCR sequencing was drawn from every dose cohort at baseline, at cycle 4 day 1 and at cycle 7 day 1. The samples were taken from a phase I, first-in-human, multicenter, open-label dose-escalation trial of ivuxolimab. Adults with locally advanced or metastatic melanoma, renal cell carcinoma, hepatocellular carcinoma or head and neck squamous cell carcinoma were enrolled in the trial. CD4+ and CD8+ T cells were sorted separately from peripheral blood before TCR sequencing.

For sequencing of the TCRbeta CDR3 region, genomic DNA was extracted from the sorted cells. The immunoSEQ Assay was used to sequence the TCRbeta CDR3 regions. This immuneACCESS table, as held by TCRdb, lists in-frame sequences with V and J called but not all clones. Of the missing ones, under half trace to an unresolved V gene in checked studies; the others have no known cause. Recorded for this sample are 78,000 or so clones; approximately 91% of them occurred a single time. 0.78% of the sample belongs to the ten largest clones. These data are taken from a study of OX40 agonist ivuxolimab in advanced cancers. About the investigation overall: Ivuxolimab was an agonistic, fully human IgG2 monoclonal antibody directed against OX40 (CD134), a costimulatory receptor. Intravenous ivuxolimab was administered to patients every 2 weeks at six dose levels: 0.01, 0.1, 0.3, 1.5, 3 and 10 mg/kg. Of the approximately 50 dose-escalation patients, hepatocellular carcinoma was present in 19, melanoma in approximately 15, renal cell carcinoma in 9 and head and neck cancer in 9. A male proportion of roughly 80% and a mean age of roughly 58 years, ranging from 23 to 79, were recorded for the dose-escalation cohort. Patients were allowed to have had prior anti-PD-1, anti-PD-L1 or anti-CTLA-4 therapy, and around two fifths of the dose-escalation patients had been treated with checkpoint inhibitors. Partial responses were achieved by three dose-escalation patients, of whom one had hepatocellular carcinoma and two had cutaneous melanoma. Peripheral TCRbeta sequencing was intended to test whether TCR sequence diversity was altered and clonal T-cell expansion was caused by ivuxolimab. The paper describes the monotherapy dose-escalation part (N of about 54 patients) of the phase I trial of ivuxolimab. Study-wide findings and limitations: In partial responders in the 0.1-3.0 mg/kg groups, normalized peripheral clonal expansion was found to be among the lowest, especially among CD8+ T cells. Low levels of normalized T-cell clonal expansion were also seen in some patients who did not respond. After ivuxolimab, more expanded clones were found on average in CD8+ T cells than in CD4+ T cells. At doses from 0.1 to 3.0 mg/kg, clonal expansion was seen in both CD4+ and CD8+ blood T cells between baseline and week 6. The antigen specificity of the clonally expanded peripheral T cells was not determined.

The chain joins TRBV5-1 to TRBJ2-7; 7 bases in the junction line up with TRBD2. The sample consisted of CD4+ or CD8+ T cells sorted from blood, taken in a trial of the OX40 agonist ivuxolimab. The clonotype comes from an adult with an advanced solid tumor such as melanoma, head and neck, liver or kidney cancer. The CDR3 reads as follows: CASSPPGLEPYEQYF. The DNA is as follows: TGCGCCAGCAGCCCCCCAGGACTAGAGCCCTACGAGCAGTACTTC.